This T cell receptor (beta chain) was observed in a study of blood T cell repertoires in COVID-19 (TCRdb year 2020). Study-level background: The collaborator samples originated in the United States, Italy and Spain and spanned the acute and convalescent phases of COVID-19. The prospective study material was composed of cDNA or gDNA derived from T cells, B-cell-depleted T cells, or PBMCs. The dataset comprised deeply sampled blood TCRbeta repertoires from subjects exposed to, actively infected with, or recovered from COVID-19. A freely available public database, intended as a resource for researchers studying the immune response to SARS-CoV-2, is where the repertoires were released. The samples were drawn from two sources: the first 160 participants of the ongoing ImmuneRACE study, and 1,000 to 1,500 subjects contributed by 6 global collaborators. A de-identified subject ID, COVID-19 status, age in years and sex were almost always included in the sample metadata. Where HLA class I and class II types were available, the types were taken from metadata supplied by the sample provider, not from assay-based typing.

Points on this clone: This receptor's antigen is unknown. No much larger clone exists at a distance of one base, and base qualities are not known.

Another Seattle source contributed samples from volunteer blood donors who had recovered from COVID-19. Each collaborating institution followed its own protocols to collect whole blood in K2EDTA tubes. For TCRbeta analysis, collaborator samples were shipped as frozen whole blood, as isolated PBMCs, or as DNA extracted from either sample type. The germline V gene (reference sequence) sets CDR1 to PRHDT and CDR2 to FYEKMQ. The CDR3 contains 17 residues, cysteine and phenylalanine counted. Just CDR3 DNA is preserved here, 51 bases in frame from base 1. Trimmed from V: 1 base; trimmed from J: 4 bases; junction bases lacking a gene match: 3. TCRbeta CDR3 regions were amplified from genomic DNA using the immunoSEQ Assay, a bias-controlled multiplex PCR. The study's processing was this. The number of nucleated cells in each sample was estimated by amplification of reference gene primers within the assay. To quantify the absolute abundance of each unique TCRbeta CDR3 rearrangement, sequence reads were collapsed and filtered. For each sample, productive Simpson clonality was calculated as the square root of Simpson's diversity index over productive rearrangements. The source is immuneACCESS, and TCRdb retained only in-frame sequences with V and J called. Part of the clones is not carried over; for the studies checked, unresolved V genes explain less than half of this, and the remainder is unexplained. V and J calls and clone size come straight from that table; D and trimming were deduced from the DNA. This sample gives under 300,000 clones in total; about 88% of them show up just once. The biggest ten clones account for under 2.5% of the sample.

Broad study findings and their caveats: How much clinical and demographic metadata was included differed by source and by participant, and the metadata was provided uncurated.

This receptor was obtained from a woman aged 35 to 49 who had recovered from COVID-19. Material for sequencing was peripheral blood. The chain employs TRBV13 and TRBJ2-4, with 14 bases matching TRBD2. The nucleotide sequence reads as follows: TGTGCCAGCAGCTTAGAAGGGACTAGCGGGAGAAAAAACATTCAGTACTTC. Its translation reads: CASSLEGTSGRKNIQYF.